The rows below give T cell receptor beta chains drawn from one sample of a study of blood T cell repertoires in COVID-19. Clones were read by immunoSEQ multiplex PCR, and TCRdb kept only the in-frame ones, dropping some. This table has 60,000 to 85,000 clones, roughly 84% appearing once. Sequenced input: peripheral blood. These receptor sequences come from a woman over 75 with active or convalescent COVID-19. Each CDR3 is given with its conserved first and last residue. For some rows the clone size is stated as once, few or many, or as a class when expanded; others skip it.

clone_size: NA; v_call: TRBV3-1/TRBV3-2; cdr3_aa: CASSQGTGKYEQFF
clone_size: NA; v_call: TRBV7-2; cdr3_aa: CASSLIQGWNYGYTF
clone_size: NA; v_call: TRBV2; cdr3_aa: CASRSDQETQYF
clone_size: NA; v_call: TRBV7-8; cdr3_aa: CASSLGEKGGGYTF
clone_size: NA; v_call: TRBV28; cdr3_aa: CASSTPRQGKDEQYF
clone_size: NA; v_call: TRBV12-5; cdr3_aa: CASGRGQPYGYTF
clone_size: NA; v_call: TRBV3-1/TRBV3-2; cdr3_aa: CASSQQSYEQYF
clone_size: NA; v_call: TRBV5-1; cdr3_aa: CASSSRGGLAGPTDTQYF
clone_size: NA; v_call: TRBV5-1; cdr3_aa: CASSLDVLAGELFF
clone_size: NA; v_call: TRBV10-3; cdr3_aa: CAISAASGGDFEQFF
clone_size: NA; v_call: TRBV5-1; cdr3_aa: CASSLAGLAGAETQYF
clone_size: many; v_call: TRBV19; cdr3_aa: CASSGGSVETQYF
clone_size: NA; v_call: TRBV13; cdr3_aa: CASSNDPRDNSPLHF
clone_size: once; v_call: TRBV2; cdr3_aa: CASSVAGSNQPQHF
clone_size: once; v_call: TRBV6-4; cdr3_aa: CASSRTGDTQYF
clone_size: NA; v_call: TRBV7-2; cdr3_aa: CASSLRQADTQYF
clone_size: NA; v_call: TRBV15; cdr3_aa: CATSRDLADEQFF